These 12 T cell receptor beta chains share one sample of origin, sequenced in a study of identifying expanded T cells in peripheral blood. Generated by immunoSEQ multiplex PCR, the TCRdb table keeps only in-frame clones and is missing some. The repertoire has 100,000 to 150,000 clones, more than 75% of them found once; the top ten carry roughly 3.3%. The specimen was blood. The receptors originated from a person aged 18 to 70 in good health.

The V and J genes are TRBV19 and TRBJ2-3; D not resolved. Germline CDR1 and CDR2: LNHDA and SQIVND (reference sequence). Trimming shortened V by 4 bases and J by 6 bases, and 11 bases separated the two germline ends. This CDR3 is 13 amino acids long. CDR3 protein: CASSRMERDTQYF. CDR3 nucleotide sequence: TGTGCCAGTAGTAGGATGGAACGGGATACGCAGTATTTT.

This clone was found a few times. The chain employs TRBV9 and TRBJ1-3, with no clear D. Germline CDR1 and CDR2: SGDLS and YYNGEE. With 3 bases removed from V and 0 bases from J, the gap between germline ends came to 10 bases. This CDR3 has 15 amino acids. In DNA form, the CDR3 reads TGTGCCAGCAGCGAAGACGGTAACTCTGGAAACACCATATATTTT. It translates to CASSEDGNSGNTIYF.

The chain combines TRBV29-1 with TRBJ2-1; 13 bases agree with TRBD2. CDR1 and CDR2 from the germline V gene are SQVTM and ANQGSEA. With 4 bases clipped from V and 3 bases from J, the junction kept 6 bases outside the gene matches. This CDR3 contains 16 residues. Here the CDR3 DNA reads TGCAGCGTTGCGGGACTAGCGGGGTCTCTCTACAATGAGCAGTTCTTC. Translation: CSVAGLAGSLYNEQFF.

The chain recombines TRBV2 with TRBJ1-1; D remains unclear. Germline lookup yields CDR1 SNHLY and CDR2 FYNNEI. The CDR3 spans 11 residues. Trimming cost V 9 bases and J 2 bases, with 7 bases left between them. CDR3 amino acids: CASVINTEAFF. CDR3 nucleotide sequence: TGTGCCAGTGTGATTAACACTGAAGCTTTCTTT.

This rearrangement joins TRBV9 to TRBJ1-4, with TRBD1 matching over 8 bases. This CDR3 comprises 16 residues. The trim removed 4 bases at V and 14 bases at J, leaving 19 bases unmatched. Germline V gene lookup returns CDR1 SGDLS and CDR2 YYNGEE. In nucleotides, the CDR3 is TGTGCCAGCAGCCCTAGGGGGAGGACAGGGAGCGAATCTCTGTTTTTT. Translated: CASSPRGRTGSESLFF.

The gene calls are TRBV30 and TRBJ1-5; D not certain. The V end lost 1 base, the J end lost 5 bases, and 6 bases lay between the germline ends. Germline CDR1 is GTSNPN and CDR2 is SVGIG (reference sequence). There are 12 residues in the CDR3. The CDR3 region has the DNA TGTGCCTGGAGTGCGTATGATCAGCCCCAGCATTTT. This encodes CAWSAYDQPQHF.

The sample holds one count of this clone. The gene calls are TRBV23-1 and TRBJ2-5, with TRBD1 identical over 9 bases. TRBV23-1 falls under the ORF class, with uncertain function. The CDR3 contains 16 residues. The ends lost 8 bases at V and 3 bases at J; junction bases unmatched: 13. The CDR3 DNA is TGCGCCAGCTACGTGACTAGACAGGGGGAGGAAGAGACCCAGTACTTC. It translates to CASYVTRQGEEETQYF.

This clone showed up just once. The chain has TRBV5-1 and TRBJ2-1; 8 nucleotides align to TRBD2. The CDR3 has 19 residues. V was clipped by 6 bases and J by 0 bases; unmatched bases: 17. Germline loops: CDR1 SGHRS, CDR2 YFSETQ. The CDR3 nucleotides read TGCGCCAGCACCTGGGGGTTGACTAGCGCCCCGAGCTCCTACAATGAGCAGTTCTTC. It translates to CASTWGLTSAPSSYNEQFF.

V and J are TRBV19 and TRBJ1-5; perhaps TRBD1 as D (6 bases). Germline-derived CDR1 and CDR2 are LNHDA and SQIVND (reference sequence). There are 15 residues in the CDR3. Trimming pared 9 bases from V and 6 bases from J, leaving 21 bases between. This CDR3 reads CASTFGGSGGQPQHF. The CDR3 nucleotides read TGTGCCAGCACTTTCGGGGGCTCGGGGGGTCAGCCCCAGCATTTT.

V and J are TRBV6-5 and TRBJ1-2, with D uncertain. CDR3 size: 13 residues. Germline V gene data show CDR1 as MNHEY and CDR2 as SVGAGI. Trimming took 4 bases from V and 0 from J, leaving 6 bases between them. The CDR3 DNA reads as TGTGCCAGCAGTTCTAATCCTAACTATGGCTACACCTTC. It specifies CASSSNPNYGYTF.

The chain joins TRBV2 to TRBJ1-3; D is uncertain. Trimming removed 9 bases at V and 0 bases at J, with 9 bases between. The CDR3 covers 13 residues. Per the germline V gene, CDR1 is SNHLY and CDR2 is FYNNEI. CDR3 sequence: CARMFSSGNTIYF. The CDR3 DNA reads TGTGCCAGGATGTTCTCCTCTGGAAACACCATATATTTT.

The chain is built from TRBV2 and TRBJ1-2; possible D gene TRBD1, 5 bases. Between the trimmed V and J ends, which lost 8 bases and 2 bases, there was a span of 18 bases. This CDR3 has 15 amino acids. Looked up from germline, CDR1 is SNHLY and CDR2 is FYNNEI. The CDR3 sequence is CASLPPGAANYGYTF. The CDR3 DNA reads TGTGCCAGCCTCCCCCCCGGGGCGGCCAACTATGGCTACACCTTC. Together with reference TRBV2 and TRBJ1-2, the CDR3 gives the full variable domain: EPEVTQTPSHQVTQMGQEVILRCVPISNHLYFYWYRQILGQKVEFLVSFYNNEISEKSEIFDDQFSVERPDGSNFTLKIRSTKLEDSAMYFCASLPPGAANYGYTFGSGTRLTVV.